The rows below give T cell receptor beta chains drawn from one sample of a study of cytomegalovirus exposure and HLA in healthy donors. TCRdb's table, derived via immunoSEQ multiplex PCR, lists solely in-frame clones and lacks some. Among roughly 200,000 clones listed, over 60% were seen once. The sample was PBMCs. These receptors were collected from a man in his forties or fifties in good health and CMV-seronegative. The CDR3 runs from the conserved cysteine through the conserved F or W. Fields, in order: CDR3 protein, D gene, V gene. The D gene is left open where the match is weak.

CDR3: CASSIDSLSYEQYF
D: -
V: TRBV4-3

CDR3: CASSSEGAGNEKLFF
D: TRBD1
V: TRBV6-5

CDR3: CASSPRGLVFQETQYF
D: TRBD2
V: TRBV5-1

CDR3: CASSGQGAIVGELFF
D: TRBD1
V: TRBV2

CDR3: CASSATSGRETQYF
D: TRBD2
V: TRBV6-6

CDR3: CASSQEGRVYSNQPQHF
D: -
V: TRBV4-1

CDR3: CASSGGANEKLFF
D: -
V: TRBV6-5

CDR3: CASRSNRPNTEAFF
D: -
V: TRBV19

CDR3: CASSRHQTGTGMTEAFF
D: -
V: TRBV27

CDR3: CASSLTWDSRSYEQYF
D: TRBD1
V: TRBV7-9

CDR3: CGYQRESEDTGELFF
D: TRBD2
V: TRBV6-6

CDR3: CASSRGLAYEQYF
D: TRBD2
V: TRBV27

CDR3: CASSSPWAAGRSDTQYF
D: -
V: TRBV7-2

CDR3: CASSLDKGQVNTEAFF
D: -
V: TRBV7-9

CDR3: CAWSWTGTGNTIYF
D: TRBD1
V: TRBV30

CDR3: CASSQDLGQGGAEQYF
D: TRBD1
V: TRBV4-3

CDR3: CASSLDRGWYEQYF
D: TRBD1
V: TRBV4-3

CDR3: CASSVGPTSNEKLFF
D: -
V: TRBV9